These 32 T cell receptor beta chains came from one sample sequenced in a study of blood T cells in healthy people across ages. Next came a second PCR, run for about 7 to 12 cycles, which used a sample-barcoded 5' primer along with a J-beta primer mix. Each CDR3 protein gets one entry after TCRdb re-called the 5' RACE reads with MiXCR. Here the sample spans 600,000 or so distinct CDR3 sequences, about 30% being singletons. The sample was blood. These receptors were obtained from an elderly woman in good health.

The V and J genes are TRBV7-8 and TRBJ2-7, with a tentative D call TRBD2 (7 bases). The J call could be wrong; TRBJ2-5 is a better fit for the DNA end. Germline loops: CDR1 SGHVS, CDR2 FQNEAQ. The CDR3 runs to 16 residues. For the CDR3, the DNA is TGTGCCAGCAGCATTGATAGGGGGGGCGAGGGGGAGACCCAGTACTTC. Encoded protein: CASSIDRGGEGETQYF.

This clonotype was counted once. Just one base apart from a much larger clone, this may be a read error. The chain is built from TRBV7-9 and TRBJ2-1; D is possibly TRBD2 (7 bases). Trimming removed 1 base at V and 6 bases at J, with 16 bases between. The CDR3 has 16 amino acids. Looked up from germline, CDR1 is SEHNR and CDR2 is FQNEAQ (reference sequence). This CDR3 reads CASSLVGGRIRNEQFF. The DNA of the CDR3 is TGTGCCAGCAGCTTAGTGGGGGGGCGTATTCGCAATGAGCAGTTCTTC.

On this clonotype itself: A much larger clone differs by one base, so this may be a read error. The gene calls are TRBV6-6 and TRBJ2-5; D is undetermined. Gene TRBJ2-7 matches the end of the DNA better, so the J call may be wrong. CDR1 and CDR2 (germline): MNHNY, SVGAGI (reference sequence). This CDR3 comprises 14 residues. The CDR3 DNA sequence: TGTGCCAGCAGGATCGACGGTTATGGTTACGAGCAGTACTTC. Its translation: CASRIDGYGYEQYF.

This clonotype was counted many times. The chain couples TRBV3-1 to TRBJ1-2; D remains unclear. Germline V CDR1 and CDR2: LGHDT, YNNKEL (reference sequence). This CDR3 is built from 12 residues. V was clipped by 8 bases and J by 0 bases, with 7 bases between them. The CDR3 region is CASATANYGYTF. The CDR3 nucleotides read TGTGCCAGCGCCACAGCTAACTATGGCTACACCTTC.

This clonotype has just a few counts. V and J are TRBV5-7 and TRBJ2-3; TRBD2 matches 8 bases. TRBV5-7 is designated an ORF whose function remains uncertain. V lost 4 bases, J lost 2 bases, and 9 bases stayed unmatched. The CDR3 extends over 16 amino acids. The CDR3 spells CASSRGETSVTDTQYF. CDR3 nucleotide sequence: TGTGCCAGCAGCCGCGGTGAGACTAGCGTCACAGATACGCAGTATTTT.

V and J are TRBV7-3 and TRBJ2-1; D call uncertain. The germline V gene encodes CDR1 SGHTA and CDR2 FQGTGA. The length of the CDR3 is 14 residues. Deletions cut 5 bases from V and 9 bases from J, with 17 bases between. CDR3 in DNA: TGTGCCAGCAGCGTAAACCTAGGGCCCTTTGAGCAGTTCTTC. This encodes CASSVNLGPFEQFF.

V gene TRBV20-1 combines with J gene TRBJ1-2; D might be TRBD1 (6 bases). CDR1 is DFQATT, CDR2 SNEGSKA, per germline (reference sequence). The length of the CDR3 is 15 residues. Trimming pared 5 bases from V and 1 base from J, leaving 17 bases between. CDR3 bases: TGCAGTGCTCCGGAGACAGGACCGAGTAACTATGGCTACACCTTC. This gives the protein CSAPETGPSNYGYTF.

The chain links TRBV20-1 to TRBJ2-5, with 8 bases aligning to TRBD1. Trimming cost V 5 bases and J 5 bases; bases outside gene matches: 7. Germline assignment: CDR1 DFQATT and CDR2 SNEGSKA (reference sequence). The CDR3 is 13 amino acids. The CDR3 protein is CSAPQTGEETQYF. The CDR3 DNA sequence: TGCAGTGCTCCTCAGACAGGGGAGGAGACCCAGTACTTC.

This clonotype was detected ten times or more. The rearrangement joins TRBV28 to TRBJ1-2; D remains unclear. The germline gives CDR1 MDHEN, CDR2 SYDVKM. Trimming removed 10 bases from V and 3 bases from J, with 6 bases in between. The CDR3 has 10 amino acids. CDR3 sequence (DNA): TGTGCCACCTCAGACTATGGCTACACCTTC. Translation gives CATSDYGYTF.

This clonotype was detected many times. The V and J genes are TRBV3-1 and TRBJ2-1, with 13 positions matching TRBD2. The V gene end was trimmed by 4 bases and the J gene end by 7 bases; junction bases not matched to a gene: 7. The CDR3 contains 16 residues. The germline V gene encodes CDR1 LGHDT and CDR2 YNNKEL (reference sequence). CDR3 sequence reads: CASSLSGTSGVNEQFF. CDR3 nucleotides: TGTGCCAGCAGCCTCTCCGGGACTAGCGGGGTAAATGAGCAGTTCTTC.

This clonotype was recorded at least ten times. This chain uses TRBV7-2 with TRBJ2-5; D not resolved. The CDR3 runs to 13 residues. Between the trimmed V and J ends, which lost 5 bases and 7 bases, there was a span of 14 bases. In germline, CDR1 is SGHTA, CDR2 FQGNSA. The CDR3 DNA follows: TGTGCCAGCAGCCTAAGCAGTTACGGGACCCAGTACTTC. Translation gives CASSLSSYGTQYF.

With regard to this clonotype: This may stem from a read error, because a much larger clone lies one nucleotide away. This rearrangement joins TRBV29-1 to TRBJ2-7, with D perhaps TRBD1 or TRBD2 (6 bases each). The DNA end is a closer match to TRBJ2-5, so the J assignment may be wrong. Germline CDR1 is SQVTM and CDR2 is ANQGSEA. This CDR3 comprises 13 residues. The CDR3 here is CSVKEGGGGTQYF. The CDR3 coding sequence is TGCAGCGTCAAAGAAGGGGGAGGAGGGACCCAGTACTTC.

The CDR3: CASNWGAGELFF. Here the CDR3 DNA reads TGTGCCAGCAATTGGGGGGCCGGGGAGCTGTTTTTT. V usage is TRBV6-5 and J usage is TRBJ2-2; possible D gene TRBD2, 6 bases. V lost 7 bases, J lost 6 bases, and 9 bases lay in between. The CDR3 consists of 12 residues. The germline V gene encodes CDR1 MNHEY and CDR2 SVGAGI.

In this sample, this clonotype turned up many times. Written as DNA, the CDR3 is TGTGCCACCAGTGATCCACGGACAGGATCCTACGAGCAGTACTTC. Its protein product is CATSDPRTGSYEQYF. This chain joins TRBV24-1 and TRBJ2-7, with TRBD1 matching over 7 bases. Trimming cost V 3 bases and J 1 base; bases outside gene matches: 5. Germline V CDR1 and CDR2: KGHDR, SFDVKD. This CDR3 comprises 15 residues.

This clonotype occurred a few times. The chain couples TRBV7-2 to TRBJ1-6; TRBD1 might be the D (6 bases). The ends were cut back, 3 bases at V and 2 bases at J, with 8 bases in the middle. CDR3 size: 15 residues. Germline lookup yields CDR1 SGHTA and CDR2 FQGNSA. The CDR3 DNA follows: TGTGCCAGCAGCTTCACAGGGACCTATAATTCACCCCTCCACTTT. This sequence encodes CASSFTGTYNSPLHF.

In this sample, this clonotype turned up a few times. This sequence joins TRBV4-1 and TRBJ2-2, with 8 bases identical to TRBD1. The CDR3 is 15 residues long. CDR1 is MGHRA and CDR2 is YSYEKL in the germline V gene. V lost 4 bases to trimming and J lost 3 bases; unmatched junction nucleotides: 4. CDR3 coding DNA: TGCGCCAGCAGCCCTTTGGGACAGGACACCGGGGAGCTGTTTTTT. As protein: CASSPLGQDTGELFF.

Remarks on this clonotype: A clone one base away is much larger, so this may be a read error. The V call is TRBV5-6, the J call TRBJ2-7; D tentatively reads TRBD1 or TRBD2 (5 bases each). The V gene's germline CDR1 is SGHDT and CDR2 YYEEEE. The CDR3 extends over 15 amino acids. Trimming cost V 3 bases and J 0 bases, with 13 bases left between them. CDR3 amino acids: CASSWGPSSSYEQYF. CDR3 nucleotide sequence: TGTGCCAGCAGCTGGGGACCCTCGAGCTCCTACGAGCAGTACTTC.

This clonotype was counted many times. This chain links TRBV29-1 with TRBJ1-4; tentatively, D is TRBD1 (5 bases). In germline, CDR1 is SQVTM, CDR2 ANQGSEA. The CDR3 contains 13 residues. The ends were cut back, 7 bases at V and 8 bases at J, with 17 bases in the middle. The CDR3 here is CSAGPGLGEKLFF. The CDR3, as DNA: TGCAGCGCTGGGCCGGGACTAGGAGAAAAACTGTTTTTT.

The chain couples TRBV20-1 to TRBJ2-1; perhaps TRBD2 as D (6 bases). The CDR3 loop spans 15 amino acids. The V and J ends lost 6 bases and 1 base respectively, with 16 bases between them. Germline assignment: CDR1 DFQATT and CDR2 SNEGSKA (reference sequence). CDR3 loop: CSARRDSPSYNEQFF. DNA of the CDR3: TGCAGTGCACGACGGGACTCGCCTTCCTACAATGAGCAGTTCTTC.

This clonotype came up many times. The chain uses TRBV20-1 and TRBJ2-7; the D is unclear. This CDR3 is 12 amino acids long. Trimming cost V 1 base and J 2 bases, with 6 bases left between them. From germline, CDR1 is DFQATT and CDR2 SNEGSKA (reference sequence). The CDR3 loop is CSARVPTYEQYF. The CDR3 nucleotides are TGCAGTGCTAGAGTCCCGACCTACGAGCAGTACTTC.

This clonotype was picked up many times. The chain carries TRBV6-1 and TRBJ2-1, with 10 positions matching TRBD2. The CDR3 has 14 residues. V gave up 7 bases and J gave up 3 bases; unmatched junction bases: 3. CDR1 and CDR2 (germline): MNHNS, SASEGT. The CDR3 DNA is TGTGCCAGCACCACTAGCGGGGTCTACAATGAGCAGTTCTTC. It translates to CASTTSGVYNEQFF.

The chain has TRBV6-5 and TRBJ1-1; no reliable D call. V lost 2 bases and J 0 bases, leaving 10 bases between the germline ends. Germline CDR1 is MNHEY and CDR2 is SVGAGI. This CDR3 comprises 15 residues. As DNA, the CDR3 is TGTGCCAGCAGTTACGGGCGCAGCGTGAACACTGAAGCTTTCTTT. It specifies CASSYGRSVNTEAFF.

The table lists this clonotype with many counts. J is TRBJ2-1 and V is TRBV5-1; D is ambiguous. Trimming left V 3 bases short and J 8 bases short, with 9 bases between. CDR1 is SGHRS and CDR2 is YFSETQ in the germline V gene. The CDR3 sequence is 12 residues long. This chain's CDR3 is CASSSTTYEQFF. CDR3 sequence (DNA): TGCGCCAGCAGCTCCACGACATATGAGCAGTTCTTC.

DNA for the CDR3: TGTGCCAGCAGCCCCCACACAGGGGAGGTCGGATACGAGCAGTACTTC. This encodes CASSPHTGEVGYEQYF. The chain combines TRBV4-2 with TRBJ2-5, with D possibly being TRBD1 (7 bases). Judging by the DNA end, TRBJ2-7 fits better; the J call may be wrong. The germline V gene has CDR1 LGHNA and CDR2 YNFKEQ. The CDR3 has 16 residues.

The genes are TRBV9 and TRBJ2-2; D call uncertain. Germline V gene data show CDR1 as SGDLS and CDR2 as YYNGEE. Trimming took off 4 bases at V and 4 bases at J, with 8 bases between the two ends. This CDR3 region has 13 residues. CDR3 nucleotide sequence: TGTGCCAGCAGCCAAACAACCACCGGGGAGCTGTTTTTT. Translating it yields CASSQTTTGELFF.

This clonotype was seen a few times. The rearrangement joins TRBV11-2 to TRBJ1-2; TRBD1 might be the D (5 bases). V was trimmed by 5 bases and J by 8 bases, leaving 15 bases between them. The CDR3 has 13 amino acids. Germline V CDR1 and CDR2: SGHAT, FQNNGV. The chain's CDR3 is CASSRGGGVGYTF. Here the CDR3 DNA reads TGTGCCAGCAGCCGGGGGGGAGGGGTAGGCTACACCTTC.

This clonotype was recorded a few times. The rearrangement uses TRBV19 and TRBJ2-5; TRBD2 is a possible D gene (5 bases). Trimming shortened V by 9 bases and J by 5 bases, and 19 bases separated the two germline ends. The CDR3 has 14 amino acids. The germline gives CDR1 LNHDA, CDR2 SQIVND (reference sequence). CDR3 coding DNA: TGTGCCAGCCGGGGAGCTCTCAATCAGGAGACCCAGTACTTC. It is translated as CASRGALNQETQYF.

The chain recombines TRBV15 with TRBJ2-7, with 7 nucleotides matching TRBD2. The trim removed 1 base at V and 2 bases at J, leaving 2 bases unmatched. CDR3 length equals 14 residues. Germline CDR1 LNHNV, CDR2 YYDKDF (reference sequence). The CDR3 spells CATSRARGAYEQYF. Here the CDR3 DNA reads TGTGCCACCAGCAGAGCTCGGGGGGCCTACGAGCAGTACTTC.

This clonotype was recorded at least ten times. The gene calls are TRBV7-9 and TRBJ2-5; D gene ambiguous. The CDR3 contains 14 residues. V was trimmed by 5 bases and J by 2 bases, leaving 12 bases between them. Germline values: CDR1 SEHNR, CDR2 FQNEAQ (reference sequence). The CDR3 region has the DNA TGTGCCAGCAGCGCCTACCGGGTACAAGAGACCCAGTACTTC. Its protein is CASSAYRVQETQYF.

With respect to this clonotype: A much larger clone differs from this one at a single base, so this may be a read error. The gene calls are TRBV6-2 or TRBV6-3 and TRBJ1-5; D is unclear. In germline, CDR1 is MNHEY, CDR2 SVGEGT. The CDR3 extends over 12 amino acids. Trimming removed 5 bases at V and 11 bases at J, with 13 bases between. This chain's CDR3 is CASSAGCRAQHF. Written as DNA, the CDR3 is TGTGCCAGCAGTGCGGGGTGTCGGGCCCAGCATTTT.

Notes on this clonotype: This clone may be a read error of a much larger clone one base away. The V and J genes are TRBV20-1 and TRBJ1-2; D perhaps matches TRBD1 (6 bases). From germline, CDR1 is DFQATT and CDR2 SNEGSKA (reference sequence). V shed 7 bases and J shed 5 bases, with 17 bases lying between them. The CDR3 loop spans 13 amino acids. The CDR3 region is CSVSQGPGYGYTF. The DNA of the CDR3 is TGCAGTGTATCCCAGGGGCCGGGGTATGGCTACACCTTC.

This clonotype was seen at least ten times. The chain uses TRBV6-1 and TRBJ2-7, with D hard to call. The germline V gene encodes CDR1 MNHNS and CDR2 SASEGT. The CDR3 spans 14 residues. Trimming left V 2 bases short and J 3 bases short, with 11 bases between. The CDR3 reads CASSEFQRSYEQYF. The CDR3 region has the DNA TGTGCCAGCAGTGAATTTCAACGGAGCTACGAGCAGTACTTC.